The 9 T cell receptor beta chains below all came from one sample that was sequenced in a study of blood T cell repertoires in COVID-19. TCRdb's copy holds only in-frame clones and misses some; the assay was immunoSEQ multiplex PCR. The data hold a few hundred thousand clones, with around 90% observed a single time. The sequenced sample consisted of peripheral blood. These TCRs come from a man aged 18 to 35 with active or convalescent COVID-19.

The V and J genes are TRBV12-3 or TRBV12-4 and TRBJ2-7, with D maybe TRBD2 (6 bases). V lost 6 bases and J lost 2, with 11 bases in between. The CDR3 spans 13 residues. CDR3 residues: CASRGTATYEQYF. The CDR3 nucleotides are TGTGCCAGCAGGGGGACTGCTACCTACGAGCAGTACTTC.

The V and J genes are TRBV24-1 and TRBJ2-7; 8 bases line up with TRBD2. CDR3 size: 13 residues. V trimming: 6 bases; J trimming: 2 bases; junction bases outside the gene matches: 2. Germline CDR1 KGHDR, CDR2 SFDVKD. CDR3 amino acids: CATSWRGAYEQYF. CDR3 nucleotide sequence: TGTGCCACCAGTTGGCGGGGGGCCTACGAGCAGTACTTC.

The gene calls are TRBV7-3 and TRBJ2-2, with a weak D call TRBD1 (5 bases). CDR3 length: 15 residues. CDR1 and CDR2 (germline): SGHTA, FQGTGA. The V gene lost 5 bases and the J gene lost 5 bases, with 15 bases spanning the gap. The CDR3 region is CASSPVAGHTGELFF. For the CDR3, the DNA is TGTGCCAGCAGCCCGGTGGCAGGGCATACCGGGGAGCTGTTTTTT. The variable domain in full, with the rest retrieved from reference TRBV7-3 and TRBJ2-2, is GAGVSQTPSNKVTEKGKYVELRCDPISGHTALYWYRQSLGQGPEFLIYFQGTGAADDSGLPNDRFFAVRPEGSVSTLKIQRTERGDSAVYLCASSPVAGHTGELFFGEGSRLTVL.

The chain couples TRBV7-3 to TRBJ2-7; the match to TRBD1 covers 7 bases. The CDR3 consists of 15 residues. CDR1 SGHTA and CDR2 FQGTGA come from the germline V gene. After removal of 1 base from V and 2 bases from J, the junction contained 5 bases not matched to a gene. CDR3 in amino acids: CASSLRGGTAYEQYF. The CDR3 nucleotides read TGTGCCAGCAGCTTAAGAGGGGGCACGGCCTACGAGCAGTACTTC.

The chain combines TRBV6-5 with TRBJ1-1, with 7 bases matching TRBD1. V shed 8 bases, J shed 1 base, and the junction held 4 bases outside the gene matches. This CDR3 contains 13 residues. Per germline, CDR1 MNHEY and CDR2 SVGAGI. CDR3 loop: CASQRQGNTEAFF. Written as DNA, the CDR3 is TGTGCCAGCCAAAGACAGGGGAACACTGAAGCTTTCTTT.

The V and J genes are TRBV28 and TRBJ1-1; D not certain. V lost 4 bases and J 1 base, leaving 4 bases between the germline ends. Germline loops: CDR1 MDHEN, CDR2 SYDVKM. The CDR3 contains 12 residues. CDR3 nucleotides: TGTGCCAGCAGTTCCTCGAACACTGAAGCTTTCTTT. This translates into CASSSSNTEAFF.

The V call is TRBV7-8, the J call TRBJ2-2, with a weak D call TRBD2 (5 bases). The V end was cut by 5 bases, the J end by 1 base, with 14 bases between. Germline V gene sequence: CDR1 SGHVS, CDR2 FQNEAQ. The CDR3 runs to 16 residues. CDR3 amino acids: CASSQKGSGNTGELFF. In DNA form, the CDR3 reads TGTGCCAGCAGCCAAAAAGGGAGCGGGAACACCGGGGAGCTGTTTTTT.

This sequence joins TRBV6-1 and TRBJ1-5; D ambiguous. The CDR3 runs 17 residues. The germline V gene has CDR1 MNHNS and CDR2 SASEGT. With 0 bases removed from V and 1 base from J, the gap between germline ends came to 13 bases. CDR3 loop: CASSEAKRFGSNQPQHF. The CDR3 DNA sequence: TGTGCCAGCAGTGAAGCTAAGCGTTTTGGCAGCAATCAGCCCCAGCATTTT.

The chain employs TRBV5-5 and TRBJ1-1, with a tentative D call TRBD1 (6 bases). Germline V gives CDR1 SGHKS, CDR2 YYEKEE (reference sequence). This CDR3 spans 16 amino acids. V lost 3 bases and J lost 0, with 15 bases in between. CDR3 nucleotide sequence: TGTGCCAGCAGCTCAACCGGGACATCGATGAACACTGAAGCTTTCTTT. Translated: CASSSTGTSMNTEAFF.